This is a list of T cell receptor beta chains from one sample in a study of T-cell memory formation after mild COVID-19. One entry per CDR3 protein, called by TCRdb with MiXCR from the 5' RACE reads. The sample has 350,000 to 550,000 distinct CDR3 sequences, roughly 18% seen once. The sequencing input was PBMCs or a T cell subset sorted from them (not recorded which). These receptors all stem from a man aged 18 to 35 who had mild COVID-19 (a few samples of this study predate the infection). Cell type and time point are not known. Both conserved end residues are part of each CDR3. The D gene is left open where the match is weak. Where a row states a size, it is once, few, many or the class of an expanded clone; other rows omit it.

j_call	clone_size	v_call	d_call	cdr3_nt	cdr3_aa
TRBJ1-1	few	TRBV29-1	.	TGCAGCGTTGAAGTCGAGAGGAACACTGAAGCTTTCTTT	CSVEVERNTEAFF
TRBJ2-7	once	TRBV6-6	.	TGTGCCAGCAGTAGACAGGTATCCTACGAGCAGTACTTC	CASSRQVSYEQYF
TRBJ2-4	many	TRBV7-8	TRBD2	TGTGCCAGCAGCTTCGTACTAGCGGGGGGAGCCAAAAACATTCAGTACTTC	CASSFVLAGGAKNIQYF
TRBJ1-1	.	TRBV4-1	.	TGCGCCAGCAGCCAAGATCTGGGCACCCCCTTGGAAACTGAAGCTTTCTTT	CASSQDLGTPLETEAFF
TRBJ1-1	few	TRBV12-3/TRBV12-4	.	TGTGCCAGCAGTTTTTATTCGGGGGCCTCGGGTCCTGAAGCTTTCTTT	CASSFYSGASGPEAFF
TRBJ1-5	.	TRBV20-1	.	TGCAGTGCTACCGGGGGGAGACGCAATCAGCCCCAGCATTTT	CSATGGRRNQPQHF
TRBJ2-7	many	TRBV20-1	.	TGCAGTGCTAGAGATTCCCAGGGGCACTACGAGCAGTACTTC	CSARDSQGHYEQYF
TRBJ2-5	.	TRBV6-2/TRBV6-3	.	TGTGCCAGCACAAGGGCCTTGGGGACTCGGGGGCAAGAGACCCAGTACTTC	CASTRALGTRGQETQYF
TRBJ2-7	.	TRBV5-5	.	TGTGCCAGCAGCTTGGAGCCCGGCCAGGGGCGTTCGGTCGAGCAGTACTTC	CASSLEPGQGRSVEQYF
TRBJ2-3	few	TRBV11-2	.	TGTGCCAGCAGCCCGTGGGACAAAACAGATACGCAGTATTTT	CASSPWDKTDTQYF
TRBJ2-1	many	TRBV7-2	TRBD2	TGTGCCAGCAGCCCCACCCGACTAGCGGGGGGGCAAGGTGAGCAGTTCTTC	CASSPTRLAGGQGEQFF
TRBJ1-1	.	TRBV6-5	.	TGTGCCAGCAGTTACGGGGGAGGGGACACTGAAGCTTTCTTT	CASSYGGGDTEAFF
TRBJ1-5	.	TRBV29-1	.	TGCAGCGTTGTAACGGACAGCTATCAGCCCCAGCATTTT	CSVVTDSYQPQHF
TRBJ1-3	many	TRBV5-1	.	TGCGCCAGCAGCGAGGGCCTCGGTGGAAACACCATATATTTT	CASSEGLGGNTIYF
TRBJ1-1	many	TRBV5-4	.	TGTGCCAGCAGCGCGAGTGGAGGGAGATTCATCAACACTGAAGCTTTCTTT	CASSASGGRFINTEAFF
TRBJ1-1	.	TRBV4-1	.	TGCGCCAGCAGCCAAGTCGGGGGGCAGGCTGAAGCTTTCTTT	CASSQVGGQAEAFF
TRBJ1-2	few	TRBV28	.	TGTGCCAGCAGTGGTGGGGGCCATATACTCTATGGCTACACCTTC	CASSGGGHILYGYTF
TRBJ1-1	few	TRBV12-3/TRBV12-4	.	TGTGCCAGCAGTCCCTGGCCCGCGGTGGGGACTGAAGCTTTCTTT	CASSPWPAVGTEAFF
TRBJ2-1	few	TRBV12-5	TRBD1	TGTGCTAGTGGTTTGGGAGAGGACAGGGAGCAGTTCTTC	CASGLGEDREQFF
TRBJ1-2	few	TRBV7-2	.	TGTGCCAGCAGCTTGGGGGCGGATTTTGGCTACACCTTC	CASSLGADFGYTF
TRBJ2-7	.	TRBV29-1	TRBD1	TGCAGCGTTGGACAGGGTCCCCACGAGCAGTACTTC	CSVGQGPHEQYF
TRBJ2-1	.	TRBV24-1	.	TGTGCCACCAGTGATGGCTTGAAACGCTCCTACAATGAGCAGTTCTTC	CATSDGLKRSYNEQFF
TRBJ1-2	.	TRBV7-2	.	TGTGCCAGCAGCCCTCTCGATGGCTACACCTTC	CASSPLDGYTF
TRBJ2-1	few	TRBV4-3	TRBD2	TGCGCCAGCAGCCGCCAACTAGCGGGGGGGTACAATGAGCAGTTCTTC	CASSRQLAGGYNEQFF
TRBJ2-3	few	TRBV9	TRBD2	TGTGCCAGCAGCCGCGGGGGGTATGATACGCAGTATTTT	CASSRGGYDTQYF